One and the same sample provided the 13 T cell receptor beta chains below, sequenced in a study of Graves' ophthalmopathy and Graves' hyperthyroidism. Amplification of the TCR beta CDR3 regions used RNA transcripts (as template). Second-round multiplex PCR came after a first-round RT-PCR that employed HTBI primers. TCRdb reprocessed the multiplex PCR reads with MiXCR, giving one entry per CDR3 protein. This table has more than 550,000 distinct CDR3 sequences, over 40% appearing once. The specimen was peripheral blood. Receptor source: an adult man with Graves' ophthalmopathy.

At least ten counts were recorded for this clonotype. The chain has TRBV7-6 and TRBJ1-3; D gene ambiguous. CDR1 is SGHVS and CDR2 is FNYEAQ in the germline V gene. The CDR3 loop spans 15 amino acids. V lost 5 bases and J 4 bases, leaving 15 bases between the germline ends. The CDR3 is CASSPMGSLGNTIYF. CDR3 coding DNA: TGTGCCAGCAGCCCAATGGGCTCACTCGGAAACACCATATATTTT.

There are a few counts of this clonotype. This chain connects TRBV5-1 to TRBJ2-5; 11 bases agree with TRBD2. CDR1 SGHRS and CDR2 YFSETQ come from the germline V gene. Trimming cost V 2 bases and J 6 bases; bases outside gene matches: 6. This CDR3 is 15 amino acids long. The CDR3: CASSFSGGAIKTQYF. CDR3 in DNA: TGCGCCAGCAGCTTTAGCGGGGGGGCGATAAAGACCCAGTACTTC.

The CDR3 region is CSAIPGSYGYTF. The CDR3, as DNA: TGCAGTGCTATTCCCGGGAGCTATGGCTACACCTTC. The rearrangement joins TRBV20-1 to TRBJ1-2, with D unresolved. V was cut by 4 bases and J by 4 bases, with 10 bases left in between. CDR3 length: 12 residues. The germline V gene has CDR1 DFQATT and CDR2 SNEGSKA (reference sequence).

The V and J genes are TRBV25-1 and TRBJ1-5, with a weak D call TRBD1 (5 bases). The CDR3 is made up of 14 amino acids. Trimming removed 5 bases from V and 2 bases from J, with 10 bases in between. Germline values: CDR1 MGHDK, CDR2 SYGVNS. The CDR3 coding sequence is TGTGCCAGCAGTAAATTACAGGGCAATCAGCCCCAGCATTTT. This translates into CASSKLQGNQPQHF.

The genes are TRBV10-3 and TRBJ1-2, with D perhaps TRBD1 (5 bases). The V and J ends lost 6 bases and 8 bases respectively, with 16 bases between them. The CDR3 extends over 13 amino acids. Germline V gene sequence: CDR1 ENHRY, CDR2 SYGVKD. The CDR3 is CAISLEGLRGYTF. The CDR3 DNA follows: TGTGCCATCAGCCTCGAGGGACTTAGGGGCTACACCTTC.

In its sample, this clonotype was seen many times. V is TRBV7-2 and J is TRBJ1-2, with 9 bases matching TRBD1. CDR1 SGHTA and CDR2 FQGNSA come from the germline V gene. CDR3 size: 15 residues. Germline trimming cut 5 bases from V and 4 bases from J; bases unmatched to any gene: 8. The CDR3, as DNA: TGTGCCAGCAGCGAAAGGGACAGGGCCGGCTATGGCTACACCTTC. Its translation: CASSERDRAGYGYTF.

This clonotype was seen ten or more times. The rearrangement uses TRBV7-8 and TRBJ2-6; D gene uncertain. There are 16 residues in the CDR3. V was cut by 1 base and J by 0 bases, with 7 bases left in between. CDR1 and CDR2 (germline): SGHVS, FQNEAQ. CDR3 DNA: TGTGCCAGCAGCTTAGGCAGCCACTCTGGGGCCAACGTCCTGACTTTC. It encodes CASSLGSHSGANVLTF. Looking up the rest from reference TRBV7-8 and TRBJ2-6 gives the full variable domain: GAGVSQSPRYKVAKRGQDVALRCDPISGHVSLFWYQQALGQGPEFLTYFQNEAQLDKSGLPSDRFFAERPEGSVSTLKIQRTQQEDSAVYLCASSLGSHSGANVLTFGAGSRLTVL.

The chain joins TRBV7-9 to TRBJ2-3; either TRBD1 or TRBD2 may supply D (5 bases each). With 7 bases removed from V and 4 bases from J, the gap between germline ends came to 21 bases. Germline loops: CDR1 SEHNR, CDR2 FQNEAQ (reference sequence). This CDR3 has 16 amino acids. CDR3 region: CASTPWGRESADTQYF. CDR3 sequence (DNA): TGTGCCAGCACTCCCTGGGGCAGGGAGAGCGCAGATACGCAGTATTTT.

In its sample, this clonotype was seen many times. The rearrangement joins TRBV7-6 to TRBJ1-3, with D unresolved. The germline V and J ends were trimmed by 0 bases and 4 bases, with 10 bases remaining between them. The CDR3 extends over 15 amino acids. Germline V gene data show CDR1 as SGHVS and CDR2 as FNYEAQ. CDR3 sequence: CASSLALGGGNTIYF. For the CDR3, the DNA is TGTGCCAGCAGCTTAGCATTAGGCGGCGGAAACACCATATATTTT.

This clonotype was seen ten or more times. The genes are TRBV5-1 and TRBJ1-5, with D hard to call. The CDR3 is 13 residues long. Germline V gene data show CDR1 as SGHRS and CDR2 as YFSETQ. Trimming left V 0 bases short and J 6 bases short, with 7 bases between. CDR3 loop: CASSLGRPQPQHF. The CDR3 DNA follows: TGCGCCAGCAGCTTGGGGAGACCTCAGCCCCAGCATTTT.

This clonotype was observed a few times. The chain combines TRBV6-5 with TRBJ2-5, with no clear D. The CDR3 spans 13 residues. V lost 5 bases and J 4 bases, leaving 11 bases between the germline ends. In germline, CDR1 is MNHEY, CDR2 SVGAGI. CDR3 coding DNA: TGTGCCAGCAGTCCGTGGAAGGCAGAGACCCAGTACTTC. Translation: CASSPWKAETQYF.

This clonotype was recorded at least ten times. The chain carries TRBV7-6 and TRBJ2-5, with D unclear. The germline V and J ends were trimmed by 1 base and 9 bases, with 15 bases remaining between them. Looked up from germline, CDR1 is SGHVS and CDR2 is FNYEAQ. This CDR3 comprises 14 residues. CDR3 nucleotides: TGTGCCAGCAGCTTAGACCGGGCCGCACGGGCCCAGTACTTC. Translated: CASSLDRAARAQYF.

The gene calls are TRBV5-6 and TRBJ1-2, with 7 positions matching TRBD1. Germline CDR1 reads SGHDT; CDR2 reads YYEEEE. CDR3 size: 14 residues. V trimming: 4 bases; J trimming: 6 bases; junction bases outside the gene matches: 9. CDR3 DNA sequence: TGTGCCAGCAGCGAGGCCGGGACAGCCCATGGCTACACCTTC. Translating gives CASSEAGTAHGYTF.